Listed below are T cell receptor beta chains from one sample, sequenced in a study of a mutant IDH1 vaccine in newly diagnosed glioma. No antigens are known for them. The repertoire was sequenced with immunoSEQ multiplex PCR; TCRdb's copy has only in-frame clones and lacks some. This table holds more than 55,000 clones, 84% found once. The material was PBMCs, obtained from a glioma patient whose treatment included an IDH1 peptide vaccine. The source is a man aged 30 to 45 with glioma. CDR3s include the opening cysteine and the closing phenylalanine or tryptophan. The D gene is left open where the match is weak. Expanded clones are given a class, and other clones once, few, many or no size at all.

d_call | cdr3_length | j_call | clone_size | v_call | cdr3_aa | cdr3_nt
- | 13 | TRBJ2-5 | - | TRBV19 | CASGDATQETQYF | TGTGCCAGCGGGGACGCAACACAAGAGACCCAGTACTTC
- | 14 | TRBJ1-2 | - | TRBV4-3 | CASSQEARLYGYTF | TGCGCCAGCAGCCAAGAGGCACGGCTCTATGGCTACACCTTC
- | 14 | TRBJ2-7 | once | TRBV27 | CASSLEGGIFEQYF | TGTGCCAGCAGTTTGGAGGGGGGCATCTTTGAGCAGTACTTC
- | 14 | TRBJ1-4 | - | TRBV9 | CASSVDATNEKLFF | TGTGCCAGCAGCGTAGATGCAACTAATGAAAAACTGTTTTTT
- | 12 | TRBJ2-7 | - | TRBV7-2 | CASSLGVNEQYF | TGTGCCAGCAGCTTAGGGGTGAACGAGCAGTACTTC
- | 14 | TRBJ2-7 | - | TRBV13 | CASSKPGQSYEQYF | TGTGCCAGCAGCAAGCCGGGCCAATCCTACGAGCAGTACTTC
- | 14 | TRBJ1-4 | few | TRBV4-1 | CASSQQAINEKLFF | TGCGCCAGCAGCCAACAGGCGATAAATGAAAAACTGTTTTTT
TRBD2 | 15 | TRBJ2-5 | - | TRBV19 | CASSRTSGRLETQYF | TGTGCCAGTAGCCGGACTAGCGGGAGGTTGGAGACCCAGTACTTC
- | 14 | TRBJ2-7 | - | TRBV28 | CASSSPTGSYEQYF | TGTGCCAGCAGTTCCCCGACAGGTTCCTACGAGCAGTACTTC
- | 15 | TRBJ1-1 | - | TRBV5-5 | CASSSGLLEGTEAFF | TGTGCCAGCAGCTCTGGACTCCTGGAGGGGACTGAAGCTTTCTTT
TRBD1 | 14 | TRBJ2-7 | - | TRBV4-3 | CASSPSTGHHEQYF | TGCGCCAGCAGCCCCTCGACAGGGCACCACGAGCAGTACTTC
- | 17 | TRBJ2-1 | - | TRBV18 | CASSPPNSATANNEQFF | TGTGCCAGCTCACCTCCTAATTCCGCCACCGCGAACAATGAGCAGTTCTTC
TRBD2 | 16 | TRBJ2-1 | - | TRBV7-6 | CASSPPTSGRTGEQFF | TGTGCCAGCAGCCCCCCGACTAGCGGGAGGACTGGTGAGCAGTTCTTC
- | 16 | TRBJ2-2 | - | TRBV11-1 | CASSLNRGRDTGELFF | TGTGCCAGCAGCCTAAACCGGGGGCGAGACACCGGGGAGCTGTTTTTT
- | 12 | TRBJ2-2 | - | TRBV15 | CATSLGTGELFF | TGTGCCACCAGTCTCGGCACCGGGGAGCTGTTTTTT
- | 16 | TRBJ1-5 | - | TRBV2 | CASSGPLGSSNQPQHF | TGTGCCAGCAGTGGACCCCTAGGGTCCTCTAATCAGCCCCAGCATTTT
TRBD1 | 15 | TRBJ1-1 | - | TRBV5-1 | CASSLIQGASASAFF | TGCGCCAGCAGCTTAATACAGGGGGCCTCCGCTAGCGCTTTCTTT
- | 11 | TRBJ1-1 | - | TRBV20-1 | CSASDLTEAFF | TGCAGTGCTAGTGATCTCACTGAAGCTTTCTTT
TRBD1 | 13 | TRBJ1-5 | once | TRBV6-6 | CASSWDRNQPQHF | TGTGCCAGCAGCTGGGACAGAAATCAGCCCCAGCATTTT
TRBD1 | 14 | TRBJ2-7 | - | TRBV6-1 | CASSTRTGGGEQYF | TGTGCCAGCAGTACCCGGACAGGGGGCGGCGAGCAGTACTTC
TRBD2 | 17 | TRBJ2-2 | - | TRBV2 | CASSDPRGGSNTGELFF | TGTGCCAGCAGTGATCCGCGGGGGGGTTCGAACACCGGGGAGCTGTTTTTT
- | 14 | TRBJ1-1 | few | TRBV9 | CASSVVGGRTEAFF | TGTGCCAGCAGCGTAGTGGGGGGGCGGACTGAAGCTTTCTTT
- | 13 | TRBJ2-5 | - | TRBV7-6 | CASSLIGSETQYF | TGTGCCAGCAGCTTAATCGGGTCGGAGACCCAGTACTTC
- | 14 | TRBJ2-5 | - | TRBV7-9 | CASSWSGAQETQYF | TGTGCCAGCAGCTGGTCAGGAGCACAAGAGACCCAGTACTTC
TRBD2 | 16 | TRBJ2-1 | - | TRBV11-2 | CASSLTSGGSYNEQFF | TGTGCCAGCAGCTTAACTAGCGGCGGCTCCTACAATGAGCAGTTCTTC
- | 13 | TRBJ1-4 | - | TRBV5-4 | CASSPPGVEKLFF | TGTGCCAGCAGCCCACCGGGGGTAGAAAAACTGTTTTTT
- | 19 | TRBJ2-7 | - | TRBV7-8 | CASSTRTGLPSNNAYEQYF | TGTGCCAGCAGCACGAGAACGGGACTCCCGAGCAATAACGCCTACGAGCAGTACTTC
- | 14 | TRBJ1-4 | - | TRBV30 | CAWKMVSAQEKLFF | TGTGCCTGGAAGATGGTCTCAGCACAGGAAAAACTGTTTTTT
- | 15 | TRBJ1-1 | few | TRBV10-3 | CAIRRGSAENTEAFF | TGTGCCATCCGTCGCGGGTCCGCGGAGAACACTGAGGCTTTCTTT
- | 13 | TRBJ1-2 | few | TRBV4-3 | CASSQLNYYGYTF | TGCGCCAGCAGCCAGTTGAACTACTATGGCTACACCTTC
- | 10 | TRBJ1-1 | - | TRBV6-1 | CASYSGKAFF | TGTGCCAGCTATAGCGGAAAAGCTTTCTTT
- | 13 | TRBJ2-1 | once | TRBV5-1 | CASSPGWNNEQFF | TGCGCCAGCAGCCCTGGCTGGAACAATGAGCAGTTCTTC
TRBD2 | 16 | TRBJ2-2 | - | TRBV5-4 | CASSGTSGRRPGELFF | TGTGCCAGCAGCGGTACTAGCGGGAGGAGGCCCGGGGAGCTGTTTTTT
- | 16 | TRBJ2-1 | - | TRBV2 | CASSELSRGSYNEQFF | TGTGCCAGCAGTGAATTGTCCCGGGGATCCTACAATGAGCAGTTCTTC
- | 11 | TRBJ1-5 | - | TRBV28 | CASRGGQPQHF | TGTGCCAGCAGGGGAGGTCAGCCCCAGCATTTT
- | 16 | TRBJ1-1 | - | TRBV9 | CASSVDWRGSETEAFF | TGTGCCAGCAGCGTAGATTGGAGGGGCTCGGAGACTGAAGCTTTCTTT
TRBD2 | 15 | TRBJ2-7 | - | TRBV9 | CASSVGLAGGYEQYF | TGTGCCAGCAGCGTTGGGCTAGCGGGGGGCTACGAGCAGTACTTC
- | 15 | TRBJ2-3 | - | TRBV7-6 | CASSFTHTSTDTQYF | TGTGCCAGCAGCTTCACTCACACTAGCACAGATACGCAGTATTTT
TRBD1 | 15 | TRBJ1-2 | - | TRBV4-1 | CASSQVGGVHYGYTF | TGCGCCAGCAGCCAAGTAGGGGGCGTTCACTATGGCTACACCTTC
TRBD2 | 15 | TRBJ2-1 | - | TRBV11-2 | CASSHWGLALNEQFF | TGTGCCAGCAGCCACTGGGGACTAGCGCTGAATGAGCAGTTCTTC